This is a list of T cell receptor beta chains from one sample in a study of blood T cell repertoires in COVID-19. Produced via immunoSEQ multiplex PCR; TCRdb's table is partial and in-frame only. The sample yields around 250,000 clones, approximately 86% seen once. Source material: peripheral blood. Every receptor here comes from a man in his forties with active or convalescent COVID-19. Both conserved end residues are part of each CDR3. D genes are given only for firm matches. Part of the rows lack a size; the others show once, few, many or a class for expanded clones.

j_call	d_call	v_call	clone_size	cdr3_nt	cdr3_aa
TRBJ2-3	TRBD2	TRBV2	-	TGTGCCAGCAGTGAAAGGACTAGCGACCCAGATACGCAGTATTTT	CASSERTSDPDTQYF
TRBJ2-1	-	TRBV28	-	TGTGCCAGCAGTCTTCCAGCCGGGGGAACCACCTTCGAATACAATGAGCAGTTCTTC	CASSLPAGGTTFEYNEQFF
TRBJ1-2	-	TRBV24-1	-	TGTGCCACCAGAGCGAGGGAGGACATTAAGGGTGGCTACACCTTC	CATRAREDIKGGYTF
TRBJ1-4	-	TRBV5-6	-	TGTGCCAGCAGTTACCGACAGGCAACTAATGAAAAACTGTTTTTT	CASSYRQATNEKLFF
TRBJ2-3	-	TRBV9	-	TGTGCCAGCAGCGTAGGTAGCGTAGATACGCAGTATTTT	CASSVGSVDTQYF
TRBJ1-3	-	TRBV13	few	TGTGCCAGCAGCTTAGGATCCAGGTTCGGAAACACCATATATTTT	CASSLGSRFGNTIYF
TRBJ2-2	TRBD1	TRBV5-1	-	TGCGCCAGCAGATGGGACAGCCGGAACACCGGGGAGCTGTTTTTT	CASRWDSRNTGELFF
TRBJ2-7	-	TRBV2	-	TGTGCCAGCAGTCCGGGACTTCCTTACGAGCAGTACTTC	CASSPGLPYEQYF
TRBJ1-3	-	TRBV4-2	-	TGTGCCAGCAGCCAGGGTAGAAACAGGAACTCTGGAAACACCATATATTTT	CASSQGRNRNSGNTIYF
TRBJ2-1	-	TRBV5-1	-	TGCGCCAGCAGCTTGGCCCGAAGGAGGGCCTACAATGAGCAGTTCTTC	CASSLARRRAYNEQFF
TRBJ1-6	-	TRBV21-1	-	TGTGCCAGCAGCAACAGGGCACCCCTCCACTTT	CASSNRAPLHF
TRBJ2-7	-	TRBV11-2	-	TGTGCCAGCAGCCATCACACCGGGATCCGCTCCTACGAGCAGTACTTC	CASSHHTGIRSYEQYF
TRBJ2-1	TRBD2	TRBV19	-	TGTGCCAGTAGTACCGGGACTAGCGGGATCAATGAGCAGTTCTTC	CASSTGTSGINEQFF
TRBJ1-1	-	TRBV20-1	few	TGCAGTGCTAGTACCGTGGGGCGCACTGAAGCTTTCTTT	CSASTVGRTEAFF
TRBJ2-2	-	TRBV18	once	TGTGCCAGCTCACCACAATTGGTGGGGGCCTCGGTTGGCGGGGAGCTGTTTTTT	CASSPQLVGASVGGELFF
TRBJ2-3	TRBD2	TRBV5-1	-	TGCGCCAGCACTAGCGGGGAGACCACAGATACGCAGTATTTT	CASTSGETTDTQYF
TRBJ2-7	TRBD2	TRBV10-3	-	TGTGCCATCAGTGTATCTAGCGGGAGGGCCGGCGAGCAGTACTTC	CAISVSSGRAGEQYF
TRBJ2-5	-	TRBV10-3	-	TGTGCCATCTCGGCTGGCACCACCCAGGGGCGTGGGACCCAGTACTTC	CAISAGTTQGRGTQYF
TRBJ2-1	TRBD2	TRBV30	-	TGTGCCTGGAGTTCACGGACTAGCGGGGGCCTGGTAAGCAATGAGCAGTTCTTC	CAWSSRTSGGLVSNEQFF
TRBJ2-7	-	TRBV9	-	TGTGCCAGCAGCTCCCCGGGCAGGGGCGCATACGAGCAGTACTTC	CASSSPGRGAYEQYF
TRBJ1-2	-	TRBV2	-	TGTGCCAGCATTGGGCAGGGGAAGAGCTATGGCTACACCTTC	CASIGQGKSYGYTF
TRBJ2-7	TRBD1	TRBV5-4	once	TGTGCCAGCAGCTTACCCGGGACAGTCTATTCCCCTTCCGAGCAGTACTTC	CASSLPGTVYSPSEQYF
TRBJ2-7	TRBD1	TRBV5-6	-	TGTGCCAGCAGCAGGAGGGACAGGTATTACGAGCAGTACTTC	CASSRRDRYYEQYF
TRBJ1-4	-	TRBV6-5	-	TGTGCCAGCAGTTACCGTCCAGGGAATAATGAAAAACTGTTTTTT	CASSYRPGNNEKLFF
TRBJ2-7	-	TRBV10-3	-	TGTGCCATCAGACAGGGCTACGAGCAGTACTTC	CAIRQGYEQYF
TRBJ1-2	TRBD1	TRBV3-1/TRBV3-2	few	TGTGCCAGCAGCTGGGGACAGAGAGCTAACTATGGCTACACCTTC	CASSWGQRANYGYTF